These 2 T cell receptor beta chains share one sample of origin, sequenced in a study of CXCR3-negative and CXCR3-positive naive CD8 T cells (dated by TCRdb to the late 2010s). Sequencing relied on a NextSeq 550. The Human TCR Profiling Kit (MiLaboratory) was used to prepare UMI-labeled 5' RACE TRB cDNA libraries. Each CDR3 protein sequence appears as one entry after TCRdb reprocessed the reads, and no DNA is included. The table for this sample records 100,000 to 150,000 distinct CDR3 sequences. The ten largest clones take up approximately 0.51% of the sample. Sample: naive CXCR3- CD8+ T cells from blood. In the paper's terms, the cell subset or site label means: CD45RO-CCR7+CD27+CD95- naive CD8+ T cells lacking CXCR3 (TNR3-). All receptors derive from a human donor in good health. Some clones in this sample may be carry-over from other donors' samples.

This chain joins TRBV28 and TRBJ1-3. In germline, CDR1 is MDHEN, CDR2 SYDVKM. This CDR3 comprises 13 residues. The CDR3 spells CASLSSSGNTIYF. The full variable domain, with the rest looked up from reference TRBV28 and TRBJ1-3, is DVKVTQSSRYLVKRTGEKVFLECVQDMDHENMFWYRQDPGLGLRLIYFSYDVKMKEKGDIPEGYSVSREKKERFSLILESASTNQTSMYLCASLSSSGNTIYFGEGSWLTVV.

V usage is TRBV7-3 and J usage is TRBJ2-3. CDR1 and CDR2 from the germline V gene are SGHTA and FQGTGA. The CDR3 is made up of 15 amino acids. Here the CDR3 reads CASSLEDRSTDTQYF.